This T cell receptor (beta chain) was recorded in a study of regulatory dendritic cells for organ transplantation. The wider study: Monocytes received vitamin D3 on days 0 and 4, IL-10 on day 4. Dendritic cell cultures received LPS on day 6.

As for this clone: Its specificity is not known.

Libraries were prepared by immunoSEQ multiplex PCR; TCRdb keeps only in-frame clonotypes and omits some of them. The sample holds about 17,000 clones; roughly 80% are singletons and the top ten take 3.2%. The CDR3 has 19 amino acids. Trimming removed 5 bases from V and 0 bases from J, with 23 bases in between. The germline gives CDR1 SGHVS, CDR2 FQNEAQ. Sorted T cells were CFSE-labeled and cultured 5 days with allogeneic regulatory or mature dendritic cells at 1:10. The sample was memory CD4+ T cells from blood cultured with regulatory dendritic cells. Subset described: CD45RO+ memory T cells. This clonotype was sampled from a human donor in good health. The chain recombines TRBV7-8 with TRBJ2-1; TRBD1 is a possible D gene (5 bases). The CDR3 protein is CASSHGQGWGQSSYNEQFF. In nucleotides, the CDR3 is TGTGCCAGCAGCCATGGACAAGGCTGGGGTCAGAGCTCCTACAATGAGCAGTTCTTC.